This paragraph reports one T cell receptor (beta chain). Its antigen is undetermined. The junction departs from germline at one end; a sequencing error may be responsible. Amplification used 60 Vbeta primers and 13 Jbeta primers. The repertoire was sequenced with immunoSEQ multiplex PCR; TCRdb's copy has only in-frame clones and lacks some. The repertoire consists of about 160,000 clones, with just under 80% occurring once and the leading ten covering roughly 1.3%. Germline V gene sequence: CDR1 SGHRS, CDR2 YFSETQ. CDR3 length equals 15 residues. The source of the sample is a study of cytomegalovirus exposure and HLA in healthy donors. Regarding the study as a whole: As was reported, the HLA-A and HLA-B alleles of most subjects were accurately predicted from TCR beta sequences.

V and J are TRBV5-1 and TRBJ2-4, with 10 bases lining up with TRBD1. Sequenced material: PBMCs. This TCR was sampled from a woman between 45 and 60 years old in good health and CMV-seronegative. The CDR3 DNA follows: TGCGCCAGCAGACCGGGGACAGGGGACACAAACACTCAGTACTTC. Its translation is CASRPGTGDTNTQYF. Full variable domain (outside the CDR3, taken from reference TRBV5-1 and TRBJ2-4): KAGVTQTPRYLIKTRGQQVTLSCSPISGHRSVSWYQQTPGQGLQFLFEYFSETQRNKGNFPGRFSGRQFSNSRSEMNVSTLELGDSALYLCASRPGTGDTNTQYFGAGTRLSVL.